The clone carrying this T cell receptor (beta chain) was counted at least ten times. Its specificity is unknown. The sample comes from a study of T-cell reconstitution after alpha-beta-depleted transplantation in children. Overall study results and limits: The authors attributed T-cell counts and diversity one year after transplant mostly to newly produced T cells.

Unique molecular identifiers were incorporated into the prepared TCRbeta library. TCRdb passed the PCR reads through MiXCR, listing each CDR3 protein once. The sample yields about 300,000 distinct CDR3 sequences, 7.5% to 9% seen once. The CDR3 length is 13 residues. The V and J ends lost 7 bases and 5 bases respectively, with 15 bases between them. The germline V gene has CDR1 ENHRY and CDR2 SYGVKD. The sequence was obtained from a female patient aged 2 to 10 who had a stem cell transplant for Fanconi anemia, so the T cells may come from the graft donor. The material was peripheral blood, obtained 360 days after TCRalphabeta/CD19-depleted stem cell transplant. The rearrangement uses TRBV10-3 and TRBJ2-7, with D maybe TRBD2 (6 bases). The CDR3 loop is CAIKRDFFHEQYF. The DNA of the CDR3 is TGTGCCATCAAGAGGGACTTTTTCCACGAGCAGTACTTC.